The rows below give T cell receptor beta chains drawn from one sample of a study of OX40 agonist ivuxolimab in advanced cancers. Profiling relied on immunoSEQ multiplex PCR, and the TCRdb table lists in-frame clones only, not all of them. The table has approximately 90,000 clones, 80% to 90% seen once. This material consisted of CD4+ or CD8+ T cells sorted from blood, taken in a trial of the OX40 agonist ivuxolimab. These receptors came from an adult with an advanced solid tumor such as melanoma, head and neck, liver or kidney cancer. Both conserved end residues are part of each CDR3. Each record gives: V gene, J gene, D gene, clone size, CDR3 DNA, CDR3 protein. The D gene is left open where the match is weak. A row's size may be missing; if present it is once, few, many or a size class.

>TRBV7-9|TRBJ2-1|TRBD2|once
TGTGCCAGCAGCCCTAGCGGGAGGGCCCCTTACAATGAGCAGTTCTTC
CASSPSGRAPYNEQFF
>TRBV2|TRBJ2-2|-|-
TGTGCCAGCAGTGAAAGAGTTAACACCGGGGAGCTGTTTTTT
CASSERVNTGELFF
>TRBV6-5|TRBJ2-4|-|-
TGTGCCAGCAGAGCTGAACCGGGAAGGAACATTCAGTACTTC
CASRAEPGRNIQYF
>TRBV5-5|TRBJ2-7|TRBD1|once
TGTGCCAGCAGCTTGGGGACAGGGGGTCCCCTCGTTTCCTACGAGCAGTACTTC
CASSLGTGGPLVSYEQYF
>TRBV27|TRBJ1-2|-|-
TGTGCCAGCAGTTTGGGCCGGGACTTTCCTCATGGCTACACCTTC
CASSLGRDFPHGYTF
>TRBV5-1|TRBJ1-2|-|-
TGCGCCAGCAGCTTGACAGGGTTAAGAGAAGGCTACACCTTC
CASSLTGLREGYTF
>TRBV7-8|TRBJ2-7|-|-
TGTGCCAGCAGCTTAGGGGAGACCGAGCAGTACTTC
CASSLGETEQYF
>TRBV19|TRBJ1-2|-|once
TGTGCCAGTAGTATCCGGGACCCTCTCTATGGCTACACCTTC
CASSIRDPLYGYTF
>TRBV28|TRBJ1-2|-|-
TGTGCCAGCAATCCGGGTACCTATGGCTACACCTTC
CASNPGTYGYTF
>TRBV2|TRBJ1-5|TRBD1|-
TGTGCCAGCAGGGCGGACAGGGATAGCAATCAGCCCCAGCATTTT
CASRADRDSNQPQHF
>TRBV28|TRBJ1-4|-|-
TGTGCCAGCAGTTTACGCGGGGGAGCAACTAATGAAAAACTGTTTTTT
CASSLRGGATNEKLFF
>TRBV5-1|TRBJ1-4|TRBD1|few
TGCGCCAGCAGCCTCCCTGGGACAGGGGGAGAAAAACTGTTTTTT
CASSLPGTGGEKLFF
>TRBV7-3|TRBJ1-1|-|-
TGTGCCAGCAGCTTAACGCAGCTGGGTCCCAACACTGAAGCTTTCTTT
CASSLTQLGPNTEAFF
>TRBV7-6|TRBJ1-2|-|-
TGTGCCAGCAGCTTAGATGGGGGGAAGGACTATGGCTACACCTTC
CASSLDGGKDYGYTF
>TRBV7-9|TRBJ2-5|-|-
TGTGCCAGCAGCCTAAAGCGGACGGCTCTTCAAGAGACCCAGTACTTC
CASSLKRTALQETQYF
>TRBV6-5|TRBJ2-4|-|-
TGTGCCAGCAGTTACTCGGGAGGGGGCGCGAACATTCAGTACTTC
CASSYSGGGANIQYF
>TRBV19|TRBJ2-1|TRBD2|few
TGTGCCAGTACCCCCGGGACTAGCGGGTTCACCTACAATGAGCAGTTCTTC
CASTPGTSGFTYNEQFF
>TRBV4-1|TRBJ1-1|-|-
TGCGCCAGCAGCCCTCGACTGCGAGATGAAGCTTTCTTT
CASSPRLRDEAFF
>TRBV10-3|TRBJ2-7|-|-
TGTGCCATCAGGGCTAAGGAGGGGCGCGAGCAGTACTTC
CAIRAKEGREQYF
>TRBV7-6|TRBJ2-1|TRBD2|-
TGTGCCAGCAGCTTACGAGGGAGGGCCACCAATGAGCAGTTCTTC
CASSLRGRATNEQFF
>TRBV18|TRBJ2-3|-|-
TGTGCCAGCTCACCGTCTGACAGAGATACGCAGTATTTT
CASSPSDRDTQYF
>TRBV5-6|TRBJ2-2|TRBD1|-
TGTGCCAGCAGTCACATACTCCGGGACAGCACCGGGGAGCTGTTTTTT
CASSHILRDSTGELFF
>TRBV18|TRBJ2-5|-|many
TGTGCCAGCTCACCAGGGGCGCAAGAGACCCAGTACTTC
CASSPGAQETQYF
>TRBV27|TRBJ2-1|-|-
TGTGCCAGCAGTTACCACAATGAGCAGTTCTTC
CASSYHNEQFF
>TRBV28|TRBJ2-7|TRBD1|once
TGTGCCAGCACTCGGGACAGGGACGAGCAGTACTTC
CASTRDRDEQYF
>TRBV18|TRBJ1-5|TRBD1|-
TGTGCCAGCTCCCCCGGGACAGGGAATCAGCCCCAGCATTTT
CASSPGTGNQPQHF
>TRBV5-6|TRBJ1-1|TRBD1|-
TGTGCCAGCAGCACGGGACAGTCGAACACTGAAGCTTTCTTT
CASSTGQSNTEAFF
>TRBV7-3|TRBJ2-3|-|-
TGTGCCAGCAGCTTACAGGCTAGCACAGATACGCAGTATTTT
CASSLQASTDTQYF
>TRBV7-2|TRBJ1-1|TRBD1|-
TGTGCCAGCAGCGGACAGGGGAACACTGAAGCTTTCTTT
CASSGQGNTEAFF
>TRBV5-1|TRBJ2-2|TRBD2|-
TGCGCCAGCAGAGCGGGGGGGCGCGACACCGGGGAGCTGTTTTTT
CASRAGGRDTGELFF
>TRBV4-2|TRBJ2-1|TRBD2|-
TGTGCCAGCAGCCACCCACCCCGGGGAGCGGGGGATTACAATGAGCAGTTCTTC
CASSHPPRGAGDYNEQFF
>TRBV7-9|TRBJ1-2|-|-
TGTGCCAGCAGCCCGGACGGTAACTATGGCTACACCTTC
CASSPDGNYGYTF
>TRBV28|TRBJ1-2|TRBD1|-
TGTGCCAGCAGTCGGACAGGGGGCCAAGCTAACTATGGCTACACCTTC
CASSRTGGQANYGYTF
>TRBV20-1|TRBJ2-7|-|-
TGCAGTGCTAGGGGTGCCTACGAGCAGTACTTC
CSARGAYEQYF
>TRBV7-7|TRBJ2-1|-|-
TGTGCTAGCAGCCCCGGGACCAACAATGAGCAGTTCTTC
CASSPGTNNEQFF
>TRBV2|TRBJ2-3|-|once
TGTGCCAGCATCAGGGCTAGCACAGATACGCAGTATTTT
CASIRASTDTQYF
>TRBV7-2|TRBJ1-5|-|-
TGTGCCAGCAGCACCCGAGCGGGGGGGGCAGGACAGCCCCAGCATTTT
CASSTRAGGAGQPQHF
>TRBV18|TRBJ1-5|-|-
TGTGCCAGCTCACCCGGAAGATTCCAGCCCCAGCATTTT
CASSPGRFQPQHF
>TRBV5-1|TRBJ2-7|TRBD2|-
TGCGCCAGCAGGAGGGAATTGACTAGCGGGGCCTACGAGCAGTACTTC
CASRRELTSGAYEQYF
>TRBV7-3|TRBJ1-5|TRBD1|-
TGTGCCAGCAGCCCGGGGACAGGAGAGAATCAGCCCCAGCATTTT
CASSPGTGENQPQHF
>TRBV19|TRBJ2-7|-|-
TGTGCCACCTCCCCCGGGACACGTTACGAGCAGTACTTC
CATSPGTRYEQYF
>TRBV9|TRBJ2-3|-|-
TGTGCCAGCAGCGTAGGTTATAAGGGAGTCATGGGGAATACGCAGTATTTT
CASSVGYKGVMGNTQYF
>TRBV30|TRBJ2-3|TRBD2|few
TGTGCCTGGGGTGCCGGGGGGGCCGATACGCAGTATTTT
CAWGAGGADTQYF
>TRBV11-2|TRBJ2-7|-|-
TGTGCCAGCAGCTTAGACCCGATTAGAAGGGAATACGAGCAGTACTTC
CASSLDPIRREYEQYF
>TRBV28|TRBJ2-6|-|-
TGTGCCAGCAGTCCCCGGCAGCTCCGCGTCCCTGGGGCCAACGTCCTGACTTTC
CASSPRQLRVPGANVLTF
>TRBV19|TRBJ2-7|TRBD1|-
TGTGCCAGTAGCCGTACGCGGACAGGCCTTAGCTCCTACGAGCAGTACTTC
CASSRTRTGLSSYEQYF
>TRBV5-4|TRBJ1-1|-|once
TGTGCCAGCAGCTTGACAGCTATGAACACTGAAGCTTTCTTT
CASSLTAMNTEAFF
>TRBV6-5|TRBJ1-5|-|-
TGTGCCAGCAGACAGTCGGGGAACTCTCAGCCCCAGCATTTT
CASRQSGNSQPQHF
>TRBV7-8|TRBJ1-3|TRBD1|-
TGTGCCAGCAGCACTCGGACAGGGTTCTCTGGAAACACCATATATTTT
CASSTRTGFSGNTIYF
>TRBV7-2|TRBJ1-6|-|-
TGTGCCAGCAGCTTAGAGGTGTATAATTCACCCCTCCACTTT
CASSLEVYNSPLHF
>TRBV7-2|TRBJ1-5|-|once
TGTGCCAGCAGCCCAGACAGTAGCAATCAGCCCCAGCATTTT
CASSPDSSNQPQHF
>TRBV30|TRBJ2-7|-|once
TGTGCCTGGAGTGGCGGGCCATCCTCTTACGAGCAGTACTTC
CAWSGGPSSYEQYF
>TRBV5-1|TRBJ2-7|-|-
TGCGCCAGCAGCTTGGGGGGATCAGGGCAGACCTCCTACGAGCAGTACTTC
CASSLGGSGQTSYEQYF
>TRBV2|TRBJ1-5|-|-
TGTGCCAGCAGTGGGCTCAGGCAAATTGGGCAGCCCCAGCATTTT
CASSGLRQIGQPQHF
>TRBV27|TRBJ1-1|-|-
TGTGCCAGCAGTCTCTCCCGAGGGGGGGAGAAAACTGAAGCTTTCTTT
CASSLSRGGEKTEAFF
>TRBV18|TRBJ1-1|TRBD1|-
TGTGCCAGCTCGCCTGGACAGGGAGAAGGGACTGAAGCTTTCTTT
CASSPGQGEGTEAFF
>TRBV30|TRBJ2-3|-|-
TGTGCCTGGAGACTGGCAGGGTCTTCTCCTGATACGCAGTATTTT
CAWRLAGSSPDTQYF